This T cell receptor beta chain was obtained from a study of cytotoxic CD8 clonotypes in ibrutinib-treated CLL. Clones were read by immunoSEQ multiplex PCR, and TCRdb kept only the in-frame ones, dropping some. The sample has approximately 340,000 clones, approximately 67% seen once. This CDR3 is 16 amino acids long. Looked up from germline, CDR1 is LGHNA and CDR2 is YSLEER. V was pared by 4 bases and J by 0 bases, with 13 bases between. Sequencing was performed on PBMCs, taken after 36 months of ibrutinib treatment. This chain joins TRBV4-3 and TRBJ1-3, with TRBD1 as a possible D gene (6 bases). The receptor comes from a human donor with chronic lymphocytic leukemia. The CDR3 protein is CASSPRGHSSGNTIYF. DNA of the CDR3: TGCGCCAGCAGCCCCCGGGGACACAGCTCTGGAAACACCATATATTTT.